This T cell receptor (beta chain) was captured in a study of cytomegalovirus exposure and HLA in healthy donors. Broader study findings: With DRB1 most and HLA-C fewest, TCR association rates differed between HLA loci in a later analysis. Later analysis identified several of the most significant clusters that appeared linked to common viral pathogens. An analysis done earlier found most TCR beta V segments productive about 90% or about 30% of the time.

The germline gives CDR1 SGHTA, CDR2 FQGTGA. The trim removed 5 bases at V and 2 bases at J, leaving 9 bases unmatched. The CDR3 length is 15 residues. The PCR made use of 60 Vbeta and 13 Jbeta primers. The method was immunoSEQ multiplex PCR; TCRdb's version includes in-frame clones alone and lacks a portion of them. The sample lists around 90,000 clones; about 89% were seen once. Details on this clone: Antigen unknown.

The V gene is TRBV7-3, the J gene TRBJ2-7, with 7 positions matching TRBD2. Material: PBMCs. The TCR sequence derives from a man younger than 40 in good health and CMV-seropositive. The CDR3 sequence: CASSTILAEAYEQYF. DNA of the CDR3: TGTGCCAGCAGCACAATCCTAGCGGAGGCCTACGAGCAGTACTTC.